This is a list of T cell receptor beta chains from one sample in a study of cytomegalovirus exposure and HLA in healthy donors. Clones were sequenced by immunoSEQ multiplex PCR, and TCRdb holds only the in-frame ones, with some missing. The sample has about 130,000 clones, approximately 85% seen once. Source material: PBMCs. These receptors all come from a woman younger than 45 in good health and CMV-seropositive. Both conserved end residues are part of each CDR3. The order of the fields is V gene, D gene, J gene, clone size, CDR3 DNA, CDR3 protein. The D gene is left open where the match is weak. Expanded clones are given a class, and other clones once, few, many or no size at all.

V gene: TRBV19
D gene: .
J gene: TRBJ1-1
clone size: .
CDR3 DNA: TGTGCCAGTGTCACCCTACAGGGCACTGAAGCTTTCTTT
CDR3 protein: CASVTLQGTEAFF

V gene: TRBV30
D gene: TRBD1
J gene: TRBJ1-1
clone size: .
CDR3 DNA: TGTGCCTGGAGTTTTGGACAGGGCGGAGCTGAAGCTTTCTTT
CDR3 protein: CAWSFGQGGAEAFF

V gene: TRBV5-1
D gene: TRBD2
J gene: TRBJ2-5
clone size: .
CDR3 DNA: TGCGCCAGCGGCTTGGTCCTAGCGGGGGAAGAGACCCAGTACTTC
CDR3 protein: CASGLVLAGEETQYF

V gene: TRBV7-9
D gene: .
J gene: TRBJ1-1
clone size: .
CDR3 DNA: TGTGCCAGCAGCCGGATAAGGACAACTGAAGCTTTCTTT
CDR3 protein: CASSRIRTTEAFF

V gene: TRBV5-4
D gene: TRBD1
J gene: TRBJ2-5
clone size: once
CDR3 DNA: TGTGCCAGCAGCTTGTCCGGACAGGGGATCGAGACCCAGTACTTC
CDR3 protein: CASSLSGQGIETQYF

V gene: TRBV19
D gene: TRBD1
J gene: TRBJ1-1
clone size: .
CDR3 DNA: TGTGCCACCGACAGGGGAAGGAACACTGAAGCTTTCTTT
CDR3 protein: CATDRGRNTEAFF

V gene: TRBV5-1
D gene: TRBD2
J gene: TRBJ2-5
clone size: .
CDR3 DNA: TGCGCCAGCAGCTCTCCCTCTAGCGGAGAGACCCAGTACTTC
CDR3 protein: CASSSPSSGETQYF

V gene: TRBV29-1
D gene: .
J gene: TRBJ1-1
clone size: .
CDR3 DNA: TGCAGCGTTGAAGGACAGTACAACACTGAAGCTTTCTTT
CDR3 protein: CSVEGQYNTEAFF

V gene: TRBV2
D gene: TRBD2
J gene: TRBJ2-3
clone size: .
CDR3 DNA: TGTGCCAGCAGCGCAGGGACTAACATTGATACGCAGTATTTT
CDR3 protein: CASSAGTNIDTQYF

V gene: TRBV27
D gene: .
J gene: TRBJ1-2
clone size: .
CDR3 DNA: TGTGCCAGCAGTACCACGGGCTATGGCTACACCTTC
CDR3 protein: CASSTTGYGYTF

V gene: TRBV7-9
D gene: .
J gene: TRBJ2-2
clone size: .
CDR3 DNA: TGTGCCAGCAGCTTAGGTTTGGGCAGTAACACCGGGGAGCTGTTTTTT
CDR3 protein: CASSLGLGSNTGELFF

V gene: TRBV6-1
D gene: TRBD1
J gene: TRBJ1-6
clone size: .
CDR3 DNA: TGTGCCAGCAGTGTTGCAGGGGGCCGGGATAATTCACCCCTCCACTTT
CDR3 protein: CASSVAGGRDNSPLHF

V gene: TRBV7-8
D gene: TRBD2
J gene: TRBJ2-7
clone size: .
CDR3 DNA: TGTGCCAGCAGCTTAGAAGGGACTATTCTTTCCTACGAGCAGTACTTC
CDR3 protein: CASSLEGTILSYEQYF

V gene: TRBV2
D gene: TRBD1
J gene: TRBJ2-5
clone size: .
CDR3 DNA: TGTGCCAGCAGTATAATGACAGGGCGCCAAGAGACCCAGTACTTC
CDR3 protein: CASSIMTGRQETQYF